A selection of T cell receptor beta chains follows, all from one sample in a study of T-cell memory formation after mild COVID-19. In TCRdb, the 5' RACE reads were re-called with MiXCR into one record per CDR3 protein. The table lists roughly 250,000 distinct CDR3 sequences, over 15% of them singletons. Sequencing was carried out using PBMCs or a T cell subset sorted from them (not recorded which). These receptors were collected from a man between 18 and 29 years old who had mild COVID-19 (a few samples of this study predate the infection). Cell type and time point are not known. Both conserved end residues are part of each CDR3. Fields, in order: J gene, clone size, V gene, D gene, CDR3 DNA, CDR3 protein. D genes are given only for firm matches. Clone size is given for some rows only: seen once, a few or many times, or a class if the clone is expanded.

J gene: TRBJ1-2; clone size: .; V gene: TRBV4-3; D gene: .; CDR3 DNA: TGCGCCAGCAGCCGGAGGGAGGGAACAGGCTACACCTTC; CDR3 protein: CASSRREGTGYTF
J gene: TRBJ2-2; clone size: few; V gene: TRBV6-2/TRBV6-3; D gene: .; CDR3 DNA: TGTGCCAGCAGCAAGTTTGGGGCCAGCAACACCGGGGAGCTGTTTTTT; CDR3 protein: CASSKFGASNTGELFF
J gene: TRBJ1-6; clone size: few; V gene: TRBV20-1; D gene: .; CDR3 DNA: TGCAGTGCCGGCGGGACCCGCGTCTCACCCCTCCACTTT; CDR3 protein: CSAGGTRVSPLHF
J gene: TRBJ2-7; clone size: many; V gene: TRBV7-3; D gene: TRBD1; CDR3 DNA: TGTGCCAGCAGCCGAGACAGGGGGTCCTACGAGCAGTACTTC; CDR3 protein: CASSRDRGSYEQYF
J gene: TRBJ2-7; clone size: many; V gene: TRBV3-1; D gene: .; CDR3 DNA: TGTGCCAGCAGCCAAGAACTAGCAGGACGGTCGTACTTC; CDR3 protein: CASSQELAGRSYF
J gene: TRBJ1-1; clone size: .; V gene: TRBV30; D gene: .; CDR3 DNA: TGTGCCTGGAACCCAAATGTGGGGGACACTGAAGCTTTCTTT; CDR3 protein: CAWNPNVGDTEAFF
J gene: TRBJ1-6; clone size: .; V gene: TRBV7-6; D gene: .; CDR3 DNA: TGTGCCAGCAGCTTAGGAGGGAAAGGTTCACCCCTCCACTTT; CDR3 protein: CASSLGGKGSPLHF
J gene: TRBJ2-3; clone size: many; V gene: TRBV7-3; D gene: .; CDR3 DNA: TGTGCCAGCAGCCCGCTTACGGGAGTCTCGAGCACAGATACGCAGTATTTT; CDR3 protein: CASSPLTGVSSTDTQYF
J gene: TRBJ1-6; clone size: few; V gene: TRBV15; D gene: .; CDR3 DNA: TGTGCCACCAGCAGAGTGACGGCTTCACCCCTCCACTTT; CDR3 protein: CATSRVTASPLHF
J gene: TRBJ2-5; clone size: .; V gene: TRBV7-6; D gene: TRBD2; CDR3 DNA: TGTGCCAGCAGCCGACTAGCGGTTCCAGGTGTGCCCCAGTACTTC; CDR3 protein: CASSRLAVPGVPQYF
J gene: TRBJ2-5; clone size: .; V gene: TRBV2; D gene: TRBD1; CDR3 DNA: TGTGCCAGCAGTGACGGACAGGGGGCGGTAGGAGAGACCCAGTACTTC; CDR3 protein: CASSDGQGAVGETQYF
J gene: TRBJ2-3; clone size: many; V gene: TRBV7-2; D gene: .; CDR3 DNA: TGTGCCAGCTCACCCTACACAGATACGCAGTATTTT; CDR3 protein: CASSPYTDTQYF
J gene: TRBJ2-1; clone size: few; V gene: TRBV6-5; D gene: .; CDR3 DNA: TGTGCCAGCACGTGGATGGAAGGGGATAATGAGCAGTTCTTC; CDR3 protein: CASTWMEGDNEQFF
J gene: TRBJ2-5; clone size: few; V gene: TRBV5-6; D gene: .; CDR3 DNA: TGTGCCAGCAGCTTGTTGGCTAGTCAGACCCAGTACTTC; CDR3 protein: CASSLLASQTQYF
J gene: TRBJ2-3; clone size: .; V gene: TRBV28; D gene: .; CDR3 DNA: TGTGCCAGCAGTGTTCTCGGAGGGGGGTCGCTTAGCACAGATACGCAGTATTTT; CDR3 protein: CASSVLGGGSLSTDTQYF
J gene: TRBJ2-6; clone size: .; V gene: TRBV6-5; D gene: .; CDR3 DNA: TGTGCCAGCAGGTCCTCGGGACGGACCTCTGGGGCCAACGTCCTGACTTTC; CDR3 protein: CASRSSGRTSGANVLTF
J gene: TRBJ2-3; clone size: .; V gene: TRBV9; D gene: .; CDR3 DNA: TGTGCCAGCAGCGTCTCCAGCGGTAGCACAGATACGCAGTATTTT; CDR3 protein: CASSVSSGSTDTQYF
J gene: TRBJ2-2; clone size: few; V gene: TRBV7-2; D gene: .; CDR3 DNA: TGTGCCAGCAGCTTAACTCAGGACACCGGGGAGCTGTTTTTT; CDR3 protein: CASSLTQDTGELFF
J gene: TRBJ2-2; clone size: few; V gene: TRBV5-6; D gene: .; CDR3 DNA: TGCGCCAGCAGTTTCCGGGGGGAGCTGTTTTTT; CDR3 protein: CASSFRGELFF
J gene: TRBJ2-1; clone size: .; V gene: TRBV5-1; D gene: TRBD2; CDR3 DNA: TGCGCCAGCAGCCCAGCCACCGGGACTACCTACAATGAGCAGTTCTTC; CDR3 protein: CASSPATGTTYNEQFF
J gene: TRBJ2-1; clone size: .; V gene: TRBV7-2; D gene: TRBD2; CDR3 DNA: TGTGCCAGCAGCGTAAGCGGGGGGATTGATGAGCAGTTCTTC; CDR3 protein: CASSVSGGIDEQFF
J gene: TRBJ1-4; clone size: .; V gene: TRBV5-8; D gene: .; CDR3 DNA: TGTGCCAGCAGCCTGGGTTCGGCAGGCTTAAACGAAAAACTGTTTTTT; CDR3 protein: CASSLGSAGLNEKLFF
J gene: TRBJ2-5; clone size: .; V gene: TRBV5-4; D gene: .; CDR3 DNA: TGTGCCAGCAGCTTGACAGGGATGAAGACCCAGTACTTC; CDR3 protein: CASSLTGMKTQYF
J gene: TRBJ1-5; clone size: few; V gene: TRBV7-9; D gene: .; CDR3 DNA: TGTGCCAGCCGATCGGGGGCGGGGGATAATCAGCCCCAGCATTTT; CDR3 protein: CASRSGAGDNQPQHF